The entry below describes one TCR beta chain. Its cognate antigen is unknown. This record belongs to a study of CD8+CD57+ T cells in acquired aplastic anemia. Overall study context: The study obtained an average of approximately 3 ug of DNA from sorted CD4+ and CD8+ cells. In CD4+ cells, healthy donors produced an average of around 11 million reads. Study conclusions and caveats: Levels of CD8+ Simpson's diversity were not significantly distinct in patients versus controls. Patients and controls shared 25 to 35 CD8+ CDR3 sequences, highly expressed in patients.

Trimming removed 6 bases from V and 1 base from J, with 10 bases in between. The CDR3 extends over 13 amino acids. Germline CDR1 SNHLY, CDR2 FYNNEI. The TCR beta profiling, which covered VDJ combination and CDR3 sequence, was carried out using genomic DNA as the template. TCRdb used MiXCR to reprocess the reads, holding one entry per CDR3 protein. The sample holds about 180,000 distinct CDR3 sequences; approximately 49% are singletons and the top ten take under 3.5%. This rearrangement joins TRBV2 to TRBJ2-7, with a tentative D call TRBD2 (5 bases). The sequenced sample consisted of sorted CD4+, CD8+, or CD8+CD57+ T cells (not recorded which) from PBMCs. The receptor's source is a human donor in good health. The CDR3 region is CASREDGSYEQYF. CDR3 DNA sequence: TGTGCCAGCAGGGAGGACGGATCCTACGAGCAGTACTTC.